Presented here are 28 T cell receptor beta chains from one specimen sequenced in a study of OX40 agonist ivuxolimab in advanced cancers. Here immunoSEQ multiplex PCR was the method, and the copy in TCRdb shows in-frame clones only, minus some. The data hold 60,000 or so clones, with about 89% observed a single time. Sequencing used CD4+ or CD8+ T cells sorted from blood, obtained in a trial of the OX40 agonist ivuxolimab. These receptors all stem from an adult with an advanced solid tumor such as melanoma, head and neck, liver or kidney cancer.

This CDR3 is CASSLDGGWETQYF. The CDR3 DNA reads TGTGCCAGCAGCTTAGACGGGGGCTGGGAGACCCAGTACTTC. The chain couples TRBV7-9 to TRBJ2-5, with D perhaps matching TRBD1 or TRBD2 (6 bases each). V was shortened by 1 base and J by 5 bases, with 11 bases between the two germline ends. The germline V gene encodes CDR1 SEHNR and CDR2 FQNEAQ (reference sequence). The CDR3 is 14 amino acids.

In DNA, the CDR3 is TGCAGCGCTGCGGAGGGGAACACCGGGGAGCTGTTTTTT. Translated: CSAAEGNTGELFF. This rearrangement joins TRBV29-1 to TRBJ2-2; D perhaps matches TRBD2 (6 bases). The V end was cut by 7 bases, the J end by 1 base, with 10 bases between. This CDR3 region has 13 residues. Germline assignment: CDR1 SQVTM and CDR2 ANQGSEA.

This chain links TRBV9 with TRBJ2-3; no clear D gene. Trimming pared 4 bases from V and 2 bases from J, leaving 8 bases between. CDR3 length equals 13 residues. Germline loops: CDR1 SGDLS, CDR2 YYNGEE. The CDR3 is CASSPLHTDTQYF. CDR3 nucleotide sequence: TGTGCCAGCAGCCCCCTACACACAGATACGCAGTATTTT.

This clone was detected a few times. The rearrangement uses TRBV10-3 and TRBJ1-1; D might be TRBD1 (5 bases). Germline V gene lookup returns CDR1 ENHRY and CDR2 SYGVKD. Trimming cost V 10 bases and J 5 bases, with 11 bases left between them. This CDR3 region has 11 residues. CDR3 in amino acids: CASNKGTEAFF. DNA for the CDR3: TGTGCCAGCAATAAGGGGACTGAAGCTTTCTTT.

There are a few counts of this clone. This sequence joins TRBV15 and TRBJ1-2, with D maybe TRBD1 (6 bases). Germline loops: CDR1 LNHNV, CDR2 YYDKDF (reference sequence). CDR3 size: 15 residues. V dropped 7 bases and J dropped 5 bases, with 20 bases sitting between them. The CDR3 protein is CATNPGTTVVYGYTF. The CDR3 DNA reads TGTGCCACCAACCCTGGGACAACGGTGGTTTATGGCTACACCTTC.

The gene calls are TRBV5-1 and TRBJ1-2; the match to TRBD1 covers 11 bases. CDR3 length equals 16 residues. Trimming cost V 4 bases and J 0 bases; bases outside gene matches: 5. Germline V gene sequence: CDR1 SGHRS, CDR2 YFSETQ. CDR3 residues: CASSRDRGRSNYGYTF. CDR3 DNA sequence: TGCGCCAGCAGCCGGGACAGGGGGAGGTCTAACTATGGCTACACCTTC.

V gene TRBV5-1 combines with J gene TRBJ2-7; D gene uncertain. The CDR3 length is 13 residues. V was shortened by 0 bases and J by 3 bases, with 7 bases between the two germline ends. Germline loops: CDR1 SGHRS, CDR2 YFSETQ. The CDR3 loop reads CASSLGVDYEQYF. DNA for the CDR3: TGCGCCAGCAGCTTGGGGGTAGACTACGAGCAGTACTTC. The variable domain in full, completed from reference TRBV5-1 and TRBJ2-7, reads KAGVTQTPRYLIKTRGQQVTLSCSPISGHRSVSWYQQTPGQGLQFLFEYFSETQRNKGNFPGRFSGRQFSNSRSEMNVSTLELGDSALYLCASSLGVDYEQYFGPGTRLTVT.

The chain combines TRBV14 with TRBJ2-1; 12 nucleotides line up with TRBD2. Trimming at V came to 4 bases and at J to 2 bases, leaving 9 bases not matched to a gene. CDR1 and CDR2 (germline): SGHDN, FVKESK. There are 18 residues in the CDR3. CDR3 nucleotide sequence: TGTGCCAGCAGCCCGGGGCCTAGCGGGAGGGGAACCTACAATGAGCAGTTCTTC. This gives the protein CASSPGPSGRGTYNEQFF. The variable domain in full, with the rest retrieved from reference TRBV14 and TRBJ2-1, is EAGVTQFPSHSVIEKGQTVTLRCDPISGHDNLYWYRRVMGKEIKFLLHFVKESKQDESGMPNNRFLAERTGGTYSTLKVQPAELEDSGVYFCASSPGPSGRGTYNEQFFGPGTRLTVL.

This chain links TRBV5-1 with TRBJ2-1; 12 nucleotides align to TRBD2. The V gene end was trimmed by 5 bases and the J gene end by 8 bases; junction bases not matched to a gene: 8. The CDR3 has 15 amino acids. CDR1 and CDR2 from the germline V gene are SGHRS and YFSETQ. This CDR3 is CASSGRTSGIDEQFF. The CDR3 nucleotides read TGCGCCAGCAGTGGTAGGACTAGCGGGATAGATGAGCAGTTCTTC.

This chain uses TRBV6-5 with TRBJ1-6; D is possibly TRBD1 (5 bases). Germline CDR1 and CDR2: MNHEY and SVGAGI. This CDR3 is built from 15 residues. Trimming removed 0 bases at V and 10 bases at J, with 13 bases between. As DNA, the CDR3 is TGTGCCAGCAGTTACTCGATAAGAACAGGATCACCCCTCCACTTT. It encodes CASSYSIRTGSPLHF.

This clone was picked up a small number of times. This rearrangement joins TRBV7-9 to TRBJ1-6; D is undetermined. CDR1 and CDR2 from the germline V gene are SEHNR and FQNEAQ (reference sequence). The CDR3 is 11 residues long. The V end was cut by 4 bases, the J end by 7 bases, with 2 bases between. CDR3 DNA: TGTGCCAGCAGCTCGAATTCACCCCTCCACTTT. Its protein product is CASSSNSPLHF.

The rearrangement uses TRBV6-1 and TRBJ2-1; 11 nucleotides agree with TRBD1. CDR1 is MNHNS and CDR2 is SASEGT in the germline V gene. This CDR3 contains 15 residues. The V and J ends lost 4 bases and 5 bases, in that order; junction bases with no gene match: 4. The CDR3 reads CASSVRDRGNNEQFF. The CDR3 nucleotides are TGTGCCAGCAGTGTCCGGGACAGGGGGAACAATGAGCAGTTCTTC.

V and J are TRBV5-1 and TRBJ2-3; D possibly corresponds to TRBD2 (5 bases). V was cut by 2 bases and J by 4 bases, with 14 bases left in between. This CDR3 spans 15 amino acids. In germline, CDR1 is SGHRS, CDR2 YFSETQ. The CDR3 loop reads CASSLQTGIPDTQYF. CDR3 sequence (DNA): TGCGCCAGCAGCTTACAGACGGGGATCCCAGATACGCAGTATTTT.

The chain joins TRBV6-5 to TRBJ2-3; D might be TRBD1 (7 bases). The CDR3 contains 14 residues. Trimming removed 3 bases at V and 6 bases at J, with 13 bases between. CDR1 is MNHEY, CDR2 SVGAGI, per germline. CDR3 protein: CASSYRRGHDTQYF. DNA of the CDR3: TGTGCCAGCAGTTATAGGAGGGGGCACGATACGCAGTATTTT.

The chain employs TRBV4-1 and TRBJ1-2; the D is unclear. Germline loops: CDR1 MGHRA, CDR2 YSYEKL. The CDR3 sequence is 13 residues long. Trimming took off 2 bases at V and 2 bases at J, with 6 bases between the two ends. CDR3 amino acids: CASSQQGNYGYTF. The CDR3 region has the DNA TGCGCCAGCAGCCAACAAGGAAACTATGGCTACACCTTC.

The rearrangement uses TRBV7-3 and TRBJ1-1; D may be TRBD1 (5 bases). The CDR3 extends over 12 amino acids. Germline-derived CDR1 and CDR2 are SGHTA and FQGTGA. Trimming cost V 4 bases and J 5 bases, with 8 bases left between them. CDR3 bases: TGTGCCAGCAGCTCCGCAGGGACTGAAGCTTTCTTT. This translates into CASSSAGTEAFF.

The chain couples TRBV11-2 to TRBJ2-2; TRBD2 is a possible D gene (5 bases). The ends were cut back, 6 bases at V and 2 bases at J, with 13 bases in the middle. The CDR3 spans 15 residues. Germline lookup yields CDR1 SGHAT and CDR2 FQNNGV. The CDR3 coding sequence is TGTGCCAGCAGTCGATTACGGGGAAACACCGGGGAGCTGTTTTTT. This encodes CASSRLRGNTGELFF.

The chain is built from TRBV7-8 and TRBJ1-2; D unresolved. V lost 5 bases, J lost 7 bases, and 14 bases lay in between. This CDR3 has 13 residues. The germline CDR1 and CDR2 sequences are SGHVS and FQNEAQ. CDR3 region: CASSRGSLGGYTF. CDR3 sequence (DNA): TGTGCCAGCAGCCGAGGAAGTCTCGGTGGCTACACCTTC.

This clone is a singleton in its sample. The V call is TRBV28, the J call TRBJ2-4, with 8 bases identical to TRBD1. This CDR3 region has 14 residues. The germline gives CDR1 MDHEN, CDR2 SYDVKM. V trimming: 6 bases; J trimming: 1 base; junction bases outside the gene matches: 2. CDR3 loop: CASRDRGAKNIQYF. CDR3 coding DNA: TGTGCCAGCAGAGACAGGGGTGCCAAAAACATTCAGTACTTC.

In this sample, this clone turned up once. The chain has TRBV28 and TRBJ2-1, with TRBD2 matching 10 bases. CDR3 length: 15 amino acids. Germline-derived CDR1 and CDR2 are MDHEN and SYDVKM. J was trimmed by 6 bases and V by 6 bases; bases with no gene match: 8. The CDR3 reads CASSPALAGVNEQFF. In DNA, the CDR3 is TGTGCCAGCAGCCCGGCGCTAGCGGGAGTCAATGAGCAGTTCTTC. The full variable domain, its missing parts supplied by reference TRBV28 and TRBJ2-1, is DVKVTQSSRYLVKRTGEKVFLECVQDMDHENMFWYRQDPGLGLRLIYFSYDVKMKEKGDIPEGYSVSREKKERFSLILESASTNQTSMYLCASSPALAGVNEQFFGPGTRLTVL.

This sequence joins TRBV2 and TRBJ2-5, with TRBD1 as a possible D gene (5 bases). The germline CDR1 and CDR2 sequences are SNHLY and FYNNEI. This CDR3 spans 11 amino acids. Trimming took 6 bases from V and 6 from J, leaving 8 bases between them. CDR3 loop: CASSREQTQYF. The CDR3 DNA reads as TGTGCCAGCAGCAGGGAACAGACCCAGTACTTC.

The J gene is TRBJ2-2, the V gene TRBV2; D not certain. CDR1 and CDR2 (germline): SNHLY, FYNNEI. The CDR3 has 13 residues. V shed 4 bases and J shed 5 bases, with 8 bases lying between them. As DNA, the CDR3 is TGTGCCAGCAGTGCTGAGATGACCGGGGAGCTGTTTTTT. Its protein is CASSAEMTGELFF.

The rearrangement links TRBV4-3 to TRBJ1-4; TRBD1 agrees at 7 bases. The J segment lost 5 bases and the V segment lost 4 bases, leaving 4 bases of the junction unmatched. Per the germline V gene, CDR1 is LGHNA and CDR2 is YSLEER. The CDR3 consists of 14 residues. In nucleotides, the CDR3 is TGCGCCAGCAGCCGGGCGGACAGGAATGAAAAACTGTTTTTT. Its translation is CASSRADRNEKLFF.

This rearrangement joins TRBV5-4 to TRBJ2-2, with D tentatively TRBD1 or TRBD2 (5 bases each). CDR3 length: 17 residues. CDR1 and CDR2 from the germline V gene are SGHNT and YYREEE (reference sequence). V was pared by 7 bases and J by 4 bases, with 23 bases between. The CDR3 sequence: CASRFGGGTRGTGELFF. The CDR3 DNA reads as TGTGCCAGCCGGTTCGGAGGTGGGACCCGGGGCACCGGGGAGCTGTTTTTT. The whole variable domain, remainder taken from reference TRBV5-4 and TRBJ2-2, is ETGVTQSPTHLIKTRGQQVTLRCSSQSGHNTVSWYQQALGQGPQFIFQYYREEENGRGNFPPRFSGLQFPNYSSELNVNALELDDSALYLCASRFGGGTRGTGELFFGEGSRLTVL.

This sequence joins TRBV2 and TRBJ2-5, with D possibly being TRBD2 (6 bases). Germline CDR1 is SNHLY and CDR2 is FYNNEI. CDR3 length: 15 residues. Trimming removed 6 bases at V and 1 base at J, with 15 bases between. The CDR3 DNA follows: TGTGCCAGCAGGACAAACAGGAGGGGCCAAGAGACCCAGTACTTC. Translated, it gives CASRTNRRGQETQYF.

V usage is TRBV27 and J usage is TRBJ2-3; D call uncertain. Deletions cut 3 bases from V and 6 bases from J, with 7 bases between. Germline V CDR1 and CDR2: MNHEY, SMNVEV (reference sequence). CDR3 size: 12 residues. Here the CDR3 reads CASSFSGDTQYF. The DNA for the CDR3 is TGTGCCAGCAGTTTTTCCGGTGATACGCAGTATTTT.

The V and J genes are TRBV4-2 and TRBJ2-1; perhaps TRBD2 as D (5 bases). The V and J ends lost 6 bases and 6 bases respectively, with 15 bases between them. The CDR3 sequence is 14 residues long. CDR1 is LGHNA and CDR2 is YNFKEQ in the germline V gene. The CDR3 coding sequence is TGTGCCAGCAGGGACGGAGGTCTCCCCAATGAGCAGTTCTTC. Translation gives CASRDGGLPNEQFF.

This clone was seen only once. CDR3 DNA: TGTGCCAGCAGCAGAACAGGGACTGAAGCTTTCTTT. This translates into CASSRTGTEAFF. The genes are TRBV6-1 and TRBJ1-1, with D tentatively TRBD1 (6 bases). This CDR3 has 12 amino acids. In germline, CDR1 is MNHNS, CDR2 SASEGT. V was shortened by 6 bases and J by 5 bases, with 10 bases between the two germline ends.